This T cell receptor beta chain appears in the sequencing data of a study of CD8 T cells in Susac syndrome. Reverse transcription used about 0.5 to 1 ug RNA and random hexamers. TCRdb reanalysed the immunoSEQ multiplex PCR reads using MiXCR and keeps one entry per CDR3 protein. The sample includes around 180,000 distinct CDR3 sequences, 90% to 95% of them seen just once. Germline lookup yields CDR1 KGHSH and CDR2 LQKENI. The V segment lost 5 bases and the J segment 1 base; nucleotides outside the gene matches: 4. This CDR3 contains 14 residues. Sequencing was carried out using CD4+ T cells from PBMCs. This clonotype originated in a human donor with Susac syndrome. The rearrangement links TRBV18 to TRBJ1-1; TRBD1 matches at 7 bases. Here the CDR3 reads CASSTGQQNTEAFF. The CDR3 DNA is TGTGCCAGCTCAACGGGACAGCAGAACACTGAAGCTTTCTTT.